This T cell receptor beta chain was documented in a study of preoperative IRX-2 immunotherapy in early breast cancer. Germline CDR1 and CDR2: SGHRS and YFSETQ. The V gene lost 0 bases and the J gene lost 0 bases, with 3 bases spanning the gap. This CDR3 is 13 amino acids long. TCRdb keeps only in-frame clones here, not all; method: immunoSEQ multiplex PCR. The table has tens of thousands of clones, around 96% seen once; the top ten hold nearly 6.5%. Treatment meaning: preoperative locoregional IRX-2 cytokine immunotherapy. Patients received preoperative, locoregional IRX-2 cytokine immunotherapy in a phase Ib study.

This chain links TRBV5-1 with TRBJ1-1; no reliable D call. This specimen was taken from a patient treated with IRX-2 immunotherapy. This sequence was found in a human donor with breast cancer. CDR3 nucleotide sequence: TGCGCCAGCAGCTTGGGCATGAACACTGAAGCTTTCTTT. Protein product: CASSLGMNTEAFF.